This T cell receptor beta chain is from a study of T cell repertoires in cytomegalovirus infection (dated by TCRdb to between 2018 and 2020). Study-wide context: Recently identified HLA-C-restricted CMV epitopes, whose presentation resists viral immunomodulation, were targeted by peptide stimulations together with well-studied HLA-B-restricted epitopes. Donor HLA type was relevant to the analysis, because carriage of CMV infection together with the matching HLA type was indicated by public TCR beta signatures. What the study reported, not specific to this receptor: In the ex vivo response, HLA-C-restricted CMV-specific TCR beta clonotypes were dominant, and in two of eight donors the single most frequent clonotype came from this HLA-C-restricted group. Carriers of CMV infection plus the relevant HLA type were discriminated by the cumulative frequency of public TCR beta family members in the study cohort and in an independent roughly 370-donor cohort.

A few counts support this clonotype. Its antigen remains unidentified. Germline is not matched at one junction end, which may reflect a read error. The meaning of the sample's treatment or condition label: in vitro stimulation with specific CMV peptide epitopes to enrich CMV-specific T cells. Sequencing was performed on an Illumina HiSeq 1500. Using fastp at Q25 and MiXCR, TCRdb reprocessed the public reads and kept productive beta chains. Each CDR3 protein gets just one entry, which takes the most common genes and DNA from the rows behind it. For this sample there are hundreds of thousands of distinct CDR3 sequences; approximately 32% appear just once. The biggest ten clones account for around an eighth of the sample. CDR3 length: 11 amino acids, cysteine to phenylalanine. This entry keeps only the CDR3 DNA: 33 bases, framed from base 1. CDR1 and CDR2 are drawn from the germline V gene: MNHEY, SVGEGT.

This chain joins TRBV6-2 or TRBV6-3 to TRBJ2-4, and 7 junction bases match TRBD1. The sample was cultured CD8+ T cells from PBMCs, taken from culture after CMV antigen stimulation. This sequence originates from a human donor in good health (CMV status not recorded). Some clones in this sample may be carry-over from other donors' samples. The CDR3 region has the sequence CASRSEDRTRF. The nucleotides read TGTGCCAGCAGATCAGAGGACAGGACGCGCTTC.